The 2 T cell receptor beta chains listed next were all sequenced from one sample in a study of blood T cells in healthy people across ages. A sample-barcoded 5' primer and a J-beta primer mix were used in a second PCR of roughly 6 to 12 cycles. One entry per CDR3 protein, called by TCRdb with MiXCR from the 5' RACE reads. The table records hundreds of thousands of distinct CDR3 sequences, around 20% of them present only once. Sequenced input: blood. These receptor sequences come from a man between 65 and 85 years old in good health.

This sequence joins TRBV6-5 and TRBJ1-5, with D perhaps TRBD1 (5 bases). This CDR3 has 14 amino acids. Germline-derived CDR1 and CDR2 are MNHEY and SVGAGI. Trimming cost V 4 bases and J 3 bases, with 10 bases left between them. The CDR3 region is CASSWGRFNQPQHF. For the CDR3, the DNA is TGTGCCAGCAGTTGGGGACGGTTCAATCAGCCCCAGCATTTT.

The chain recombines TRBV18 with TRBJ2-3, with TRBD2 identical over 14 bases. This CDR3 is 16 amino acids long. The V and J ends lost 0 bases and 5 bases, in that order; junction bases with no gene match: 1. Germline CDR1 reads KGHSH; CDR2 reads LQKENI. In DNA form, the CDR3 reads TGTGCCAGCTCACCACCGGGACTAGCGGGAGTAGATACGCAGTATTTT. Protein product: CASSPPGLAGVDTQYF.